One sample yielded the 27 T cell receptor beta chains listed below, sequenced in a study of T-cell reconstitution after alpha-beta-depleted transplantation in children. The library targeted TCRbeta and was prepared with unique molecular identifiers. Each CDR3 protein is one row after TCRdb ran MiXCR on the PCR reads. The sample lists around 200,000 distinct CDR3 sequences, approximately 10% occurring once. Specimen: PBMCs, collected before TCRalphabeta/CD19-depleted stem cell transplant. The source of these receptors is a child under two years old with acute myeloid leukemia, due to receive a stem cell transplant.

This clonotype was recorded at least ten times. The chain has TRBV29-1 and TRBJ1-4, with D unresolved. This CDR3 is built from 12 residues. The V end was cut by 4 bases, the J end by 7 bases, with 10 bases between. Per the germline V gene, CDR1 is SQVTM and CDR2 is ANQGSEA. The CDR3 DNA reads as TGCAGCGTTGCCGGGTTTTCTGAAAAACTGTTTTTT. Translated: CSVAGFSEKLFF.

In this sample, this clonotype turned up a few times. The CDR3 reads CASSLLQGSYNEQFF. The DNA of the CDR3 is TGTGCCAGCAGCTTATTGCAGGGGTCCTACAATGAGCAGTTCTTC. This chain joins TRBV11-2 and TRBJ2-1; tentatively, D is TRBD1 (6 bases). Germline CDR1 SGHAT, CDR2 FQNNGV. The CDR3 spans 15 residues. V dropped 2 bases and J dropped 1 base, with 9 bases sitting between them.

This clonotype was counted ten times or more. The chain carries TRBV12-3 or TRBV12-4 and TRBJ1-5, with 7 nucleotides matching TRBD1. The CDR3 runs to 12 residues. V shed 5 bases, J shed 7 bases, and the junction held 2 bases outside the gene matches. CDR3 loop: CASSVGGQPQHF. The CDR3 DNA reads TGTGCCAGCAGTGTAGGGGGCCAGCCCCAGCATTTT.

Ten or more counts support this clonotype. The V and J genes are TRBV28 and TRBJ1-2; 9 bases are a match to TRBD1. Germline-derived CDR1 and CDR2 are MDHEN and SYDVKM. The CDR3 is 14 amino acids. V lost 5 bases and J lost 6; bases outside the gene matches: 7. CDR3 protein: CASSARDRVDGYTF. CDR3 nucleotides: TGTGCCAGCAGTGCCCGGGACAGGGTCGATGGCTACACCTTC.

This clonotype was seen repeatedly, ten times or more. CDR3 in DNA: TGCGCCAGCAGCTTCACAGGGGTCTCTGGGGCCAACGTCCTGACTTTC. It encodes CASSFTGVSGANVLTF. The J gene is TRBJ2-6, the V gene TRBV5-1; 7 nucleotides align to TRBD1. V was clipped by 2 bases and J by 0 bases; unmatched bases: 2. There are 16 residues in the CDR3. The germline gives CDR1 SGHRS, CDR2 YFSETQ.

This clonotype appeared many times. The CDR3 loop reads CASSLTSRSNTEAFF. In nucleotides, the CDR3 is TGCGCCAGCAGCTTGACGTCCCGGAGTAACACTGAAGCTTTCTTT. This chain connects TRBV5-1 to TRBJ1-1; D gene ambiguous. CDR1 and CDR2 (germline): SGHRS, YFSETQ. The ends were cut back, 1 base at V and 2 bases at J, with 12 bases in the middle. CDR3 size: 15 residues.

This clonotype has only one observation. This clone may be a read error of a much larger clone one base away. J is TRBJ1-3 and V is TRBV3-1; possible D gene TRBD1, 5 bases. Per the germline V gene, CDR1 is LGHDT and CDR2 is YNNKEL (reference sequence). The CDR3 loop spans 16 amino acids. The V end was cut by 2 bases, the J end by 0 bases, with 11 bases between. CDR3 residues: CASSQQAGLSGNTIYF. CDR3 sequence (DNA): TGTGCCAGCAGCCAACAGGCAGGGCTCTCTGGAAACACCATATATTTT.

In its sample, this clonotype was seen many times. The chain combines TRBV11-2 with TRBJ2-3; D not certain. From germline, CDR1 is SGHAT and CDR2 FQNNGV. This CDR3 comprises 14 residues. V lost 3 bases to trimming and J lost 2 bases, with 9 bases between them. CDR3 bases: TGTGCCAGCAGCTTCGGACCACACACAGATACGCAGTATTTT. Amino acid sequence: CASSFGPHTDTQYF.

The V call is TRBV29-1, the J call TRBJ2-3; D is unresolved. The V gene's germline CDR1 is SQVTM and CDR2 ANQGSEA. With 1 base removed from V and 4 bases from J, the gap between germline ends came to 9 bases. The CDR3 spans 13 residues. The CDR3 DNA sequence: TGCAGCGTTGAAGTCCTCCTCTCAGATACGCAGTATTTT. Translation gives CSVEVLLSDTQYF.

Many counts were recorded for this clonotype. CDR3 protein: CSASSGAPYEQYF. CDR3 sequence (DNA): TGCAGTGCCTCTAGCGGGGCACCCTACGAGCAGTACTTC. The chain combines TRBV20-1 with TRBJ2-7; the match to TRBD2 covers 9 bases. After removal of 6 bases from V and 2 bases from J, the junction contained 5 bases not matched to a gene. The CDR3 is made up of 13 amino acids. Germline V CDR1 and CDR2: DFQATT, SNEGSKA (reference sequence).

This clonotype has at least ten counts. The V call is TRBV28, the J call TRBJ2-3; the match to TRBD2 covers 8 bases. This CDR3 is 13 amino acids long. V trimming: 8 bases; J trimming: 2 bases; junction bases outside the gene matches: 3. Germline CDR1 is MDHEN and CDR2 is SYDVKM. CDR3 nucleotides: TGTGCCAGCGGACTAGCTAACACAGATACGCAGTATTTT. Its translation is CASGLANTDTQYF.

The sample holds a few counts of this clonotype. J is TRBJ2-7 and V is TRBV10-3; no reliable D call. Trimming stripped 1 base from V and 0 bases from J, with 10 bases between. The CDR3 totals 15 residues. In germline, CDR1 is ENHRY, CDR2 SYGVKD. The CDR3 DNA follows: TGTGCCATCAGTGAGTTCACACCTAGCTCCTACGAGCAGTACTTC. Translation gives CAISEFTPSSYEQYF.

Many counts were recorded for this clonotype. The chain couples TRBV15 to TRBJ1-5; 7 bases match TRBD1. V lost 5 bases and J lost 9; bases outside the gene matches: 10. Looked up from germline, CDR1 is LNHNV and CDR2 is YYDKDF (reference sequence). This CDR3 spans 14 amino acids. The CDR3, as DNA: TGTGCCACCAGCGCAGGGACAGTCCTTGGGCCCCAGCATTTT. Translating it yields CATSAGTVLGPQHF.

This clonotype was detected ten times or more. J is TRBJ2-1 and V is TRBV5-6; 7 bases are shared with TRBD2. Unmatched junction bases numbered 6, after V lost 1 base and J lost 5 bases. The CDR3 covers 15 residues. Germline-derived CDR1 and CDR2 are SGHDT and YYEEEE. The CDR3 DNA reads as TGTGCCAGCAGCTTGTCCAGCGGGGCAAACAATGAGCAGTTCTTC. Amino acids: CASSLSSGANNEQFF.

This clonotype was detected ten times or more. J is TRBJ2-1 and V is TRBV5-8; TRBD2 matches at 8 bases. Germline assignment: CDR1 SGHTS and CDR2 YDEGEE. This CDR3 region has 14 residues. Trimming cost V 7 bases and J 2 bases; bases outside gene matches: 5. CDR3 in DNA: TGTGCCAGCCACCGCGGGAGGCCCTACAATGAGCAGTTCTTC. Translating it yields CASHRGRPYNEQFF.

In this sample, this clonotype turned up many times. The rearrangement joins TRBV5-6 to TRBJ2-1, with no clear D. This CDR3 is 13 amino acids long. CDR1 and CDR2 (germline): SGHDT, YYEEEE. Trimming shortened V by 3 bases and J by 14 bases, and 18 bases separated the two germline ends. DNA of the CDR3: TGTGCCAGCAGCTCGCCCTACCCCTTTGGCGAGTTCTTC. This translates into CASSSPYPFGEFF. Filled out from reference TRBV5-6 and TRBJ2-1, the complete variable domain reads DAGVTQSPTHLIKTRGQQVTLRCSPKSGHDTVSWYQQALGQGPQFIFQYYEEEERQRGNFPDRFSGHQFPNYSSELNVNALLLGDSALYLCASSSPYPFGEFFGPGTRLTVL.

The rearrangement links TRBV11-2 to TRBJ2-1; 9 bases agree with TRBD2. The CDR3 length is 16 residues. V shed 2 bases and J 3 bases; nucleotides not matched to a gene: 5. Germline values: CDR1 SGHAT, CDR2 FQNNGV. The CDR3 loop reads CASSLIAGVFYNEQFF. The CDR3 DNA sequence: TGTGCCAGCAGCTTAATAGCGGGAGTATTCTACAATGAGCAGTTCTTC. Together with reference TRBV11-2 and TRBJ2-1, the CDR3 gives the full variable domain: EAGVAQSPRYKIIEKRQSVAFWCNPISGHATLYWYQQILGQGPKLLIQFQNNGVVDDSQLPKDRFSAERLKGVDSTLKIQPAKLEDSAVYLCASSLIAGVFYNEQFFGPGTRLTVL.

This clonotype has at least ten counts. This sequence joins TRBV9 and TRBJ2-5; 7 bases agree with TRBD2. Per germline, CDR1 SGDLS and CDR2 YYNGEE. This CDR3 spans 18 amino acids. V dropped 3 bases and J dropped 0; count of bases not matched to a gene: 14. The CDR3 bases are TGTGCCAGCAGCGAGTGGCCTGGCGGGAGAGCCTACCAAGAGACCCAGTACTTC. This encodes CASSEWPGGRAYQETQYF.

The sample holds many counts of this clonotype. The rearrangement links TRBV18 to TRBJ2-7; D uncertain. The V gene lost 5 bases and the J gene lost 3 bases, with 17 bases spanning the gap. The germline gives CDR1 KGHSH, CDR2 LQKENI. The CDR3 runs to 15 residues. CDR3 sequence: CASSDEARKRYEQYF. Written as DNA, the CDR3 is TGTGCCAGCTCAGATGAGGCTCGGAAGCGCTACGAGCAGTACTTC.

This clonotype came up many times. The chain is built from TRBV20-1 and TRBJ2-1, with 11 bases fitting TRBD1. V lost 0 bases and J lost 4; bases outside the gene matches: 5. The CDR3 spans 16 residues. Looked up from germline, CDR1 is DFQATT and CDR2 is SNEGSKA (reference sequence). CDR3 loop: CSARDQGTGGYNEQFF. The CDR3 DNA sequence: TGCAGTGCTAGAGATCAAGGGACAGGGGGTTACAATGAGCAGTTCTTC.

V is TRBV7-8 and J is TRBJ1-2; D remains ambiguous. This CDR3 region has 14 residues. The ends were cut back, 1 base at V and 7 bases at J, with 13 bases in the middle. Germline V gives CDR1 SGHVS, CDR2 FQNEAQ. The CDR3 reads CASSLVSQPCGYTF. CDR3 in DNA: TGTGCCAGCAGCTTAGTTTCCCAGCCATGTGGCTACACCTTC.

This clonotype occurred a few times. This chain connects TRBV12-3 or TRBV12-4 to TRBJ1-3, with D hard to call. CDR3 length: 14 residues. V was cut by 2 bases and J by 4 bases, with 9 bases left in between. CDR3 sequence: CASSLLYAGNTIYF. Written as DNA, the CDR3 is TGTGCCAGCAGTTTATTGTATGCCGGAAACACCATATATTTT.

This clonotype was detected ten times or more. V gene TRBV24-1 combines with J gene TRBJ2-5; 7 nucleotides align to TRBD1. V trimming: 9 bases; J trimming: 0 bases; junction bases outside the gene matches: 3. Germline V lookup: CDR1 KGHDR, CDR2 SFDVKD. This CDR3 comprises 13 residues. In DNA, the CDR3 is TGTGCCACCGGGACAGATTACCAAGAGACCCAGTACTTC. Residues: CATGTDYQETQYF.

This chain links TRBV12-3 or TRBV12-4 with TRBJ2-5, with 7 bases lining up with TRBD2. Trimming cost V 6 bases and J 5 bases; bases outside gene matches: 6. CDR3 length: 13 residues. CDR3 sequence reads: CASRPTAGETQYF. CDR3 DNA sequence: TGTGCCAGCAGGCCGACAGCGGGGGAGACCCAGTACTTC.

This clonotype was seen many times. The chain is built from TRBV5-1 and TRBJ1-1; D unresolved. Germline V gene data show CDR1 as SGHRS and CDR2 as YFSETQ. The CDR3 covers 15 residues. V was trimmed by 0 bases and J by 7 bases, leaving 16 bases between them. The CDR3 DNA reads TGCGCCAGCAGCTTGGTTGGACTCTCTAAGGGTGAAGCTTTCTTT. It translates to CASSLVGLSKGEAFF.

This clonotype was picked up many times. The V and J genes are TRBV2 and TRBJ2-6; no clear D gene. V was clipped by 3 bases and J by 0 bases, with 6 bases between them. Per germline, CDR1 SNHLY and CDR2 FYNNEI. The CDR3 sequence is 15 residues long. CDR3 sequence: CASSDSLSGANVLTF. CDR3 sequence (DNA): TGTGCCAGCAGTGATTCTCTCTCTGGGGCCAACGTCCTGACTTTC.

There are many counts of this clonotype. V is TRBV7-9 and J is TRBJ1-2; no clear D. V lost 4 bases and J 4 bases, leaving 13 bases between the germline ends. CDR3 length equals 14 residues. Per the germline V gene, CDR1 is SEHNR and CDR2 is FQNEAQ (reference sequence). CDR3 in DNA: TGTGCCAGCAGCTCGGACGGACCCACCTATGGCTACACCTTC. This sequence encodes CASSSDGPTYGYTF.